These 29 T cell receptor beta chains share one sample of origin, sequenced in a study of regulatory T cells in long-lasting Graves disease listed by TCRdb under 2021. The method behind the library was multiplex PCR. Sequencing took place on an Illumina HiSeq 4000. CDR3 regions were amplified by Arm-PCR with iRepertoire HTBI primers to construct TCR beta libraries. Clones were called with MiXCR by TCRdb after fastp trimmed the public reads at Q25, and only in-frame beta chains were retained. Each entry is one CDR3 protein sequence, shown with its most common DNA and genes. This sample comprises a few hundred thousand distinct CDR3 sequences, approximately 20% of them detected only once. Jointly, the top ten make up 22% of the sample. What this sample's time point label stands for: newly diagnosed GD, antithyroid drugs for less than 3 months. For both TCR sequencing and RNA sequencing, RNA was extracted from PBMCs using TRIzol.

This specimen was peripheral blood mononuclear cells (PBMCs), taken at new diagnosis, from a patient treated with antithyroid drugs. Receptors were obtained from a female donor with Graves disease.

Details on this clonotype: With a much larger clone just one base away, this may be a read error. The chain has TRBV20-1 and TRBJ2-7; 7 bases map to TRBD1. The DNA end is a closer match to TRBJ2-1, so the J assignment may be wrong. The CDR3 covers 14 residues. The germline V gene has CDR1 DFQATT and CDR2 SNEGSKA (reference sequence). CDR3 residues: CSAAPGGHSYEQFF. The CDR3 DNA reads as TGCAGTGCTGCCCCAGGGGGTCATAGCTACGAGCAGTTCTTC.

This clonotype has ten or more counts. The rearrangement links TRBV27 to TRBJ2-3; 8 bases agree with TRBD2. CDR3 length equals 14 residues. V lost 7 bases, J lost 3 bases, and 6 bases stayed unmatched. Germline V gene lookup returns CDR1 MNHEY and CDR2 SMNVEV (reference sequence). DNA of the CDR3: TGTGCCAGCAAACCGGGACTAGGGACAGATACGCAGTATTTT. This gives the protein CASKPGLGTDTQYF.

In its sample, this clonotype was seen many times. This chain joins TRBV4-1 and TRBJ2-5; a possible D gene is TRBD1 (6 bases). V was shortened by 2 bases and J by 4 bases, with 17 bases between the two germline ends. Germline CDR1 MGHRA, CDR2 YSYEKL. The CDR3 is 16 amino acids. The CDR3 here is CASSQSPGNRAETQYF. DNA of the CDR3: TGCGCCAGCAGCCAAAGCCCTGGGAACAGGGCAGAGACCCAGTACTTC.

This chain uses TRBV6-9 with TRBJ2-7; 9 bases are shared with TRBD1. With V trimmed by 2 bases and J by 3 bases, 8 bases remained unmatched. This CDR3 contains 16 residues. Germline CDR1 MNHGY, CDR2 SVAAGI. DNA for the CDR3: TGTGCCAGCAGTTATCAGAAAGGACAGGGGAACTACGAGCAGTACTTC. This encodes CASSYQKGQGNYEQYF.

This clonotype showed up many times. The chain is built from TRBV9 and TRBJ2-1, with D possibly TRBD2 on 6 matching bases. Germline lookup yields CDR1 SGDLS and CDR2 YYNGEE. Trimming left V 0 bases short and J 2 bases short, with 12 bases between. The CDR3 is made up of 16 amino acids. Here the CDR3 DNA reads TGTGCCAGCAGCGTAGGGGCCGGGGAGGCCTACAATGAGCAGTTCTTC. It translates to CASSVGAGEAYNEQFF.

The rearrangement links TRBV6-1 to TRBJ1-2; D not resolved. V lost 4 bases, J lost 4 bases, and 10 bases lay in between. The CDR3 is 13 amino acids. The germline CDR1 and CDR2 sequences are MNHNS and SASEGT. The CDR3 DNA reads TGTGCCAGCAGTGTAATTTCTGCCTATGGCTACACCTTC. The encoded protein is CASSVISAYGYTF.

This clonotype was seen only a few times. The rearrangement joins TRBV12-3 or TRBV12-4 to TRBJ2-2, with D perhaps matching TRBD2 (5 bases). Trimming removed 3 bases from V and 9 bases from J, with 17 bases in between. The CDR3 loop spans 15 amino acids. The CDR3 sequence: CASSFSVPPGRELFF. The CDR3 DNA is TGTGCCAGCAGTTTTAGCGTACCCCCGGGGAGGGAGCTGTTTTTT.

V gene TRBV6-1 combines with J gene TRBJ1-1; D call uncertain. Germline CDR1 and CDR2: MNHNS and SASEGT. This CDR3 spans 12 amino acids. Trimming left V 8 bases short and J 1 base short, with 8 bases between. This CDR3 reads CASDYRNTEAFF. CDR3 in DNA: TGTGCCAGCGATTACAGGAACACTGAAGCTTTCTTT.

This clonotype was seen repeatedly, ten times or more. This rearrangement joins TRBV7-2 to TRBJ2-1, with 7 bases lining up with TRBD2. This CDR3 region has 19 residues. V lost 2 bases, J lost 4 bases, and 17 bases stayed unmatched. From germline, CDR1 is SGHTA and CDR2 FQGNSA. The CDR3 bases are TGTGCCAGCAGCTTAACTCCGACCCAGAGCGGACTAGGGTACAATGAGCAGTTCTTC. Translating it yields CASSLTPTQSGLGYNEQFF.

There are a few counts of this clonotype. This may come from a read error, since a much larger clone is one base off. This chain joins TRBV24-1 and TRBJ2-1; 15 nucleotides match TRBD2. Germline V gene lookup returns CDR1 KGHDR and CDR2 SFDVKD. CDR3 length: 17 amino acids. The CDR3 here is CATSDTGLAGGRNERFF. For the CDR3, the DNA is TGTGCCACCAGTGACACGGGACTAGCGGGAGGTCGGAATGAGCGGTTCTTC.

The table lists this clonotype with many counts. The rearrangement links TRBV19 to TRBJ2-3, with D maybe TRBD2 (7 bases). Trimming stripped 4 bases from V and 2 bases from J, with 16 bases between. Germline V gives CDR1 LNHDA, CDR2 SQIVND (reference sequence). The CDR3 covers 16 residues. The CDR3 sequence: CASSTRGLTDTDTQYF. For the CDR3, the DNA is TGTGCCAGTAGTACCAGGGGACTAACGGACACAGATACGCAGTATTTT.

This clonotype has a count of ten or more. The V gene is TRBV30, the J gene TRBJ1-1, with a tentative D call TRBD1 (6 bases). The CDR3 totals 14 residues. Trimming cost V 3 bases and J 2 bases, with 13 bases left between them. Germline V CDR1 and CDR2: GTSNPN, SVGIG (reference sequence). This CDR3 reads CAWRVQGQNTEAFF. CDR3 sequence (DNA): TGTGCCTGGAGAGTACAGGGCCAAAACACTGAAGCTTTCTTT.

This clonotype was seen repeatedly, ten times or more. The chain has TRBV3-1 and TRBJ2-5; no clear D gene. Per germline, CDR1 LGHDT and CDR2 YNNKEL (reference sequence). The CDR3 extends over 14 amino acids. The V and J ends lost 3 bases and 4 bases respectively, with 12 bases between them. The CDR3 nucleotides read TGTGCCAGCAGCCAGGGGTGGCGGTCAGAGACCCAGTACTTC. Translating it yields CASSQGWRSETQYF.

This clonotype came up many times. The chain couples TRBV12-3 or TRBV12-4 to TRBJ2-7, with 7 bases identical to TRBD1. V lost 6 bases to trimming and J lost 0 bases; unmatched junction nucleotides: 8. The CDR3 contains 15 residues. In DNA form, the CDR3 reads TGTGCCAGCAGGACCGGGACAGCGAGCTCCTACGAGCAGTACTTC. Residues: CASRTGTASSYEQYF.

The chain couples TRBV10-3 to TRBJ1-2; 7 bases are shared with TRBD1. With V trimmed by 10 bases and J by 1 base, 9 bases remained unmatched. Germline assignment: CDR1 ENHRY and CDR2 SYGVKD. The CDR3 extends over 14 amino acids. CDR3 bases: TGTGCCACAAGAGCAGGGGGGCTTAACTATGGCTACACCTTC. It codes for CATRAGGLNYGYTF.

This clonotype was counted ten times or more. V usage is TRBV12-5 and J usage is TRBJ1-1; D gene unclear. V shed 2 bases and J shed 3 bases, with 25 bases lying between them. CDR1 LGHNT and CDR2 FRNRAP come from the germline V gene. The CDR3 extends over 19 amino acids. The chain's CDR3 is CASGLFTAGRLWEDTEAFF. CDR3 in DNA: TGTGCTAGTGGTTTGTTTACGGCCGGGCGGTTGTGGGAGGACACTGAAGCTTTCTTT.

In its sample, this clonotype was seen many times. V is TRBV7-8 and J is TRBJ1-4, with D unclear. CDR3 size: 15 residues. Deletions cut 3 bases from V and 5 bases from J, with 13 bases between. Germline V gene lookup returns CDR1 SGHVS and CDR2 FQNEAQ. In DNA form, the CDR3 reads TGTGCCAGCAGCTTCGGCCAGCCCTTCAATGAAAAACTGTTTTTT. Translating it yields CASSFGQPFNEKLFF.

This clonotype was seen repeatedly, ten times or more. One end of the junction fails to match germline, which may point to a read error. The chain uses TRBV5-4 and TRBJ2-1; 8 nucleotides line up with TRBD2. The germline V gene encodes CDR1 SGHNT and CDR2 YYREEE (reference sequence). The CDR3 is 12 residues long. The CDR3 nucleotides read TGTGCCAGCAGCTTGCTGGGACTAGGGGGGGTCTTC. This translates into CASSLLGLGGVF.

In this sample, this clonotype turned up a few times. The V call is TRBV2, the J call TRBJ2-2, with 10 nucleotides matching TRBD1. The CDR3 length is 15 residues. CDR1 SNHLY and CDR2 FYNNEI come from the germline V gene. V shed 8 bases, J shed 5 bases, and the junction held 8 bases outside the gene matches. CDR3 sequence reads: CASRRDRGSTGELFF. CDR3 nucleotide sequence: TGTGCCAGCCGCCGGGACAGGGGTTCGACCGGGGAGCTGTTTTTT.

The CDR3 DNA reads TGTGCCAGCAGTTGGGGGGCTTACACTGAAGCTTTCTTT. Protein product: CASSWGAYTEAFF. The chain employs TRBV12-3 or TRBV12-4 and TRBJ1-1, with a weak D call TRBD1 (6 bases). V was shortened by 4 bases and J by 3 bases, with 9 bases between the two germline ends. The CDR3 spans 13 residues.

This clonotype was counted at least ten times. The chain recombines TRBV5-4 with TRBJ2-3; 9 nucleotides align to TRBD2. Germline-derived CDR1 and CDR2 are SGHNT and YYREEE (reference sequence). CDR3 size: 16 residues. V was pared by 2 bases and J by 11 bases, with 15 bases of the junction left unmatched. CDR3 in DNA: TGTGCCAGCAGCTTTGAATCTAGCGGGGCTCTGAGGATGCAGTATTTT. Amino acid sequence: CASSFESSGALRMQYF. Complete variable domain (other parts from reference TRBV5-4 and TRBJ2-3): ETGVTQSPTHLIKTRGQQVTLRCSSQSGHNTVSWYQQALGQGPQFIFQYYREEENGRGNFPPRFSGLQFPNYSSELNVNALELDDSALYLCASSFESSGALRMQYFGPGTRLTVL.

This clonotype was seen a few times. This may be a read error, as it is one base from a much larger clone. The chain links TRBV6-1 to TRBJ2-1; 11 bases fit TRBD2. The DNA end favors TRBJ2-7, so the J call may be wrong. This CDR3 has 16 amino acids. CDR1 is MNHNS and CDR2 is SASEGT in the germline V gene. The chain's CDR3 is CASSPGTSGNYNEQYF. The CDR3 bases are TGTGCCAGCAGTCCCGGGACTAGCGGAAACTACAATGAGCAGTACTTC.

In its sample, this clonotype was seen a few times. This chain connects TRBV9 to TRBJ2-5, with 7 bases aligning to TRBD1. Per germline, CDR1 SGDLS and CDR2 YYNGEE. The trim removed 4 bases at V and 4 bases at J, leaving 7 bases unmatched. This CDR3 is built from 14 residues. In nucleotides, the CDR3 is TGTGCCAGCAGCCTGGGACAGCTGACAGAGACCCAGTACTTC. Residues: CASSLGQLTETQYF.

This clonotype was observed many times. This chain joins TRBV19 and TRBJ1-2; TRBD1 is a possible D gene (5 bases). Trimming took 1 base from V and 3 from J, leaving 12 bases between them. From germline, CDR1 is LNHDA and CDR2 SQIVND (reference sequence). The CDR3 sequence is 15 residues long. CDR3 nucleotides: TGTGCCAGTAGTATAGGTGAAGGGGCCCACTATGGCTACACCTTC. This gives the protein CASSIGEGAHYGYTF.

For the CDR3, the DNA is TGTGCCACCAGTGCCATACGACAGGGGGATAACACCGGGGAGCTGTTTTTT. Its translation is CATSAIRQGDNTGELFF. This sequence joins TRBV24-1 and TRBJ2-2; 9 nucleotides match TRBD1. This CDR3 has 17 residues. V shed 5 bases and J 2 bases; nucleotides not matched to a gene: 8. Germline assignment: CDR1 KGHDR and CDR2 SFDVKD.

This clonotype showed up many times. The J gene is TRBJ2-5, the V gene TRBV11-3, with D unresolved. The CDR3 is 13 amino acids. Germline CDR1 SGHNT, CDR2 YENEEA. Between the trimmed V and J ends, which lost 4 bases and 2 bases, there was a span of 8 bases. The CDR3 spells CASSSSSQETQYF. In DNA form, the CDR3 reads TGTGCCAGCAGCTCGTCTTCTCAAGAGACCCAGTACTTC.

This clonotype has at least ten counts. The chain couples TRBV19 to TRBJ1-1, with unresolved D. The germline V gene encodes CDR1 LNHDA and CDR2 SQIVND (reference sequence). V was pared by 1 base and J by 2 bases, with 8 bases between. This CDR3 region has 14 residues. The DNA for the CDR3 is TGTGCCAGTAGTATAGGACGGTATAACACTGAAGCTTTCTTT. It encodes CASSIGRYNTEAFF.

This clonotype was seen repeatedly, ten times or more. The rearrangement links TRBV18 to TRBJ2-1; 9 positions match TRBD2. Trimming cost V 6 bases and J 8 bases; bases outside gene matches: 11. The CDR3 runs 15 residues. The V gene's germline CDR1 is KGHSH and CDR2 LQKENI. The CDR3 DNA sequence: TGTGCCAGCTCGTTTTCTAGCGGGAACTCCGATGAGCAGTTCTTC. Amino acid sequence: CASSFSSGNSDEQFF.

This clonotype has ten or more counts. The junction differs from germline at one of its ends, possibly a read error. The chain joins TRBV11-3 to TRBJ1-1; unclear D gene. The CDR3 spans 15 residues. CDR1 SGHNT and CDR2 YENEEA come from the germline V gene. The CDR3 sequence: CASSQPLGRNAEAFF. CDR3 bases: TGTGCCAGCAGCCAACCGCTAGGGAGGAACGCTGAAGCTTTCTTT.